This T cell receptor beta chain is drawn from a study of shared clonotypes between healthy human individuals. On this clone: As yet, its antigen is unknown. Other DNA variants within this sample encode the same CDR3.

CDR3 length: 15 residues. Trimming cost V 3 bases and J 1 base; bases outside gene matches: 1. CDR1 WNHNN and CDR2 SYGVQD come from the germline V gene (reference sequence). Some clones are missing from TCRdb's copy, which holds only in-frame ones; the method was immunoSEQ multiplex PCR. Of millions of clones in the sample, around 94% were seen once. Study-wide results and caveats: It was anticipated that sequencing depth would influence how many clonotypes donors shared.

Sequenced input: naive CD4+ T cells sorted from blood. The subset: CD45RA+ positively selected. This clonotype was sampled from a man aged 18 to 35 in good health. The V call is TRBV10-1, the J call TRBJ2-2; TRBD1 matches 8 bases. CDR3 in DNA: TGCGCCAGCAGTGATGGGACAGGGAACACCGGGGAGCTGTTTTTT. This encodes CASSDGTGNTGELFF.